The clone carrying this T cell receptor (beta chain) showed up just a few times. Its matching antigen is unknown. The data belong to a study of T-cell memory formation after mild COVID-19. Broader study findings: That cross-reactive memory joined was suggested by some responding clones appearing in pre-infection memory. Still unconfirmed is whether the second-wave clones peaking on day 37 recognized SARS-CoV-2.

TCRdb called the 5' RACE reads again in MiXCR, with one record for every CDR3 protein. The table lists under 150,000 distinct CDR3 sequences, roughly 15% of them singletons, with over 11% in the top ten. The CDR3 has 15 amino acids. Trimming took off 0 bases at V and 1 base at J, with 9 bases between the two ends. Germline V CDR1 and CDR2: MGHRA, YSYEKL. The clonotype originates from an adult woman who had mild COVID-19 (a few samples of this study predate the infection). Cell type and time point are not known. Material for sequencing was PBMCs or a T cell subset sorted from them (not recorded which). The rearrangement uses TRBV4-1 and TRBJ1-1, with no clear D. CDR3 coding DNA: TGCGCCAGCAGCCAAGATAGGTCTGGGAACACTGAAGCTTTCTTT. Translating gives CASSQDRSGNTEAFF.